This T cell receptor beta chain was sequenced for a study of CD8 T cells in Susac syndrome. CDR3 length: 14 residues. Trimming left V 2 bases short and J 0 bases short, with 4 bases between. From germline, CDR1 is SEHNR and CDR2 FQNEAQ (reference sequence). RNA in amounts of about 0.5 to 1 ug was reverse transcribed with random hexamers. TCRdb independently ran MiXCR on the immunoSEQ multiplex PCR reads; one entry per CDR3 protein. This table holds around 100,000 distinct CDR3 sequences, about 95% found once. V is TRBV7-9 and J is TRBJ2-2; D remains ambiguous. This clonotype was obtained from a human donor with Susac syndrome. Sequenced sample: CD8+ T cells from PBMCs. In DNA, the CDR3 is TGTGCCAGCAGCTTACTAGCGAACACCGGGGAGCTGTTTTTT. Encoded protein: CASSLLANTGELFF.